These 17 T cell receptor beta chains originate from one sample sequenced in a study of cytomegalovirus exposure and HLA in healthy donors. The PCR was carried out with 60 Vbeta primers and 13 Jbeta primers. The data were produced by immunoSEQ multiplex PCR, yet TCRdb's version contains in-frame clones alone and is incomplete. The sample holds around 150,000 clones, roughly 80% seen once. Material for sequencing was PBMCs. The receptors stem from a girl aged 10 to 17 in good health and CMV-seropositive.

V is TRBV7-3 and J is TRBJ2-3; the match to TRBD1 covers 9 bases. Per germline, CDR1 SGHTA and CDR2 FQGTGA. J was trimmed by 5 bases and V by 4 bases; bases with no gene match: 7. The CDR3 is 15 amino acids. CDR3 DNA: TGTGCCAGCAGCTCAAACAGGGGGCAGGTAGATACGCAGTATTTT. This sequence encodes CASSSNRGQVDTQYF. The full variable domain, in which reference TRBV7-3 and TRBJ2-3 provide the parts outside the CDR3, is GAGVSQTPSNKVTEKGKYVELRCDPISGHTALYWYRQSLGQGPEFLIYFQGTGAADDSGLPNDRFFAVRPEGSVSTLKIQRTERGDSAVYLCASSSNRGQVDTQYFGPGTRLTVL.

This clone was recorded only once. The chain links TRBV27 to TRBJ2-7; 7 positions agree with TRBD1. The CDR3 runs to 13 residues. Germline lookup yields CDR1 MNHEY and CDR2 SMNVEV (reference sequence). The V segment lost 3 bases and the J segment 4 bases; nucleotides outside the gene matches: 3. The CDR3 DNA reads TGTGCCAGCAGTTTGGGGACAGTGTACGAGCAGTACTTC. Protein product: CASSLGTVYEQYF.

The chain links TRBV6-6 to TRBJ1-1, with a possible D match to TRBD1 (6 bases). Germline CDR1 reads MNHNY; CDR2 reads SVGAGI (reference sequence). The V gene lost 6 bases and the J gene lost 6 bases, with 14 bases spanning the gap. The CDR3 is 13 amino acids. This CDR3 is CASSPRGTSEAFF. CDR3 coding DNA: TGTGCCAGCAGCCCGCGGGGGACATCTGAAGCTTTCTTT.

The chain carries TRBV15 and TRBJ2-7, with D maybe TRBD1 (5 bases). The CDR3 consists of 17 residues. The V end lost 1 base, the J end lost 6 bases, and 22 bases lay between the germline ends. The germline gives CDR1 LNHNV, CDR2 YYDKDF (reference sequence). The DNA of the CDR3 is TGTGCCACCAGCAGAGGAGTAAGGGGCGGAACCCCTGTCGAGCAGTACTTC. It yields the protein CATSRGVRGGTPVEQYF.

This clone occurred a few times. The chain links TRBV28 to TRBJ2-7; 10 bases are a match to TRBD1. The CDR3 runs 15 residues. CDR1 is MDHEN and CDR2 is SYDVKM in the germline V gene. With V trimmed by 4 bases and J by 6 bases, 9 bases remained unmatched. The CDR3 nucleotides are TGTGCCAGCAGTTCGAGAGCCGGACAGGGGGGCGAGCAGTACTTC. Translating gives CASSSRAGQGGEQYF.

The chain is built from TRBV11-2 and TRBJ1-2; D perhaps matches TRBD1 (5 bases). Trimming shortened V by 4 bases and J by 6 bases, and 9 bases separated the two germline ends. CDR3 length: 12 residues. The V gene's germline CDR1 is SGHAT and CDR2 FQNNGV. The CDR3 DNA reads TGTGCCAGCAGCTCGGAAGGGGATGGCTACACCTTC. This gives the protein CASSSEGDGYTF.

The chain is built from TRBV30 and TRBJ2-6; 9 nucleotides align to TRBD1. The V gene end was trimmed by 3 bases and the J gene end by 1 base; junction bases not matched to a gene: 13. Germline assignment: CDR1 GTSNPN and CDR2 SVGIG (reference sequence). The CDR3 length is 19 residues. CDR3 region: CAWSGLTGGGKSGANVLTF. CDR3 DNA sequence: TGTGCCTGGAGCGGGCTAACAGGGGGCGGAAAATCTGGGGCCAACGTCCTGACTTTC.

The V and J genes are TRBV29-1 and TRBJ1-1; 9 nucleotides line up with TRBD1. CDR1 and CDR2 from the germline V gene are SQVTM and ANQGSEA. This CDR3 has 14 residues. Germline trimming cut 6 bases from V and 2 bases from J; bases unmatched to any gene: 7. CDR3 residues: CSVERQGENTEAFF. Written as DNA, the CDR3 is TGCAGCGTGGAAAGACAGGGGGAAAACACTGAAGCTTTCTTT.

The genes are TRBV15 and TRBJ2-7, with 11 bases identical to TRBD2. Per the germline V gene, CDR1 is LNHNV and CDR2 is YYDKDF (reference sequence). CDR3 size: 16 residues. Losses at the gene ends were 5 bases for V and 4 bases for J; bases not matched to a gene: 10. The CDR3 spells CATSGDLTSGGYEQYF. The CDR3 region has the DNA TGTGCCACCAGCGGGGATTTAACTAGCGGGGGTTACGAGCAGTACTTC.

The chain combines TRBV5-1 with TRBJ1-2; D possibly corresponds to TRBD1 (5 bases). V lost 1 base and J lost 4, with 8 bases in between. The CDR3 has 13 amino acids. In germline, CDR1 is SGHRS, CDR2 YFSETQ. Here the CDR3 reads CASSLSQVYGYTF. CDR3 nucleotide sequence: TGCGCCAGCAGCTTGTCACAGGTCTATGGCTACACCTTC.

V is TRBV20-1 and J is TRBJ1-1; 9 bases align to TRBD1. The CDR3 spans 11 residues. In germline, CDR1 is DFQATT, CDR2 SNEGSKA (reference sequence). The junction had 4 bases not matched to a gene; V was cut back by 5 bases and J by 9 bases. For the CDR3, the DNA is TGCAGTGCTCGAAACAGGGGGCAAGCTTTCTTT. Its protein is CSARNRGQAFF.

This rearrangement joins TRBV18 to TRBJ2-7; tentatively, D is TRBD1 (6 bases). V gave up 0 bases and J gave up 1 base, with 10 bases separating them. The CDR3 contains 15 residues. Germline V gene data show CDR1 as KGHSH and CDR2 as LQKENI. CDR3 in amino acids: CASSPPDRESYEQYF. CDR3 nucleotide sequence: TGTGCCAGCTCACCACCGGACAGAGAATCCTACGAGCAGTACTTC. The whole variable domain, remainder taken from reference TRBV18 and TRBJ2-7, is NAGVMQNPRHLVRRRGQEARLRCSPMKGHSHVYWYRQLPEEGLKFMVYLQKENIIDESGMPKERFSAEFPKEGPSILRIQQVVRGDSAAYFCASSPPDRESYEQYFGPGTRLTVT.

V and J are TRBV10-3 and TRBJ1-2; 7 bases are shared with TRBD1. Germline lookup yields CDR1 ENHRY and CDR2 SYGVKD. The V gene end was trimmed by 8 bases and the J gene end by 0 bases; junction bases not matched to a gene: 3. The CDR3 loop spans 13 amino acids. The CDR3 reads CAIGTETNYGYTF. The DNA for the CDR3 is TGTGCCATCGGGACAGAAACTAACTATGGCTACACCTTC.

V gene TRBV2 combines with J gene TRBJ1-4; 9 positions match TRBD1. After removal of 5 bases from V and 6 bases from J, the junction contained 7 bases not matched to a gene. Germline CDR1 and CDR2: SNHLY and FYNNEI. The CDR3 has 15 amino acids. This chain's CDR3 is CASSNRDRVDEKLFF. CDR3 DNA sequence: TGTGCCAGCAGTAACCGGGACAGGGTAGATGAAAAACTGTTTTTT.

The chain employs TRBV27 and TRBJ1-1, with 8 positions matching TRBD1. V dropped 5 bases and J dropped 2; count of bases not matched to a gene: 7. Germline lookup yields CDR1 MNHEY and CDR2 SMNVEV (reference sequence). CDR3 size: 15 residues. The CDR3 nucleotides read TGTGCCAGCAGTCTACGGGGACAGGCCAACACTGAAGCTTTCTTT. Protein product: CASSLRGQANTEAFF.

The chain has TRBV6-1 and TRBJ1-2; D gene ambiguous. Germline V CDR1 and CDR2: MNHNS, SASEGT. This CDR3 is built from 15 residues. V shed 0 bases and J shed 2 bases, with 10 bases lying between them. CDR3 coding DNA: TGTGCCAGCAGTGAAGCTTCAGGATTGAACTATGGCTACACCTTC. Translation gives CASSEASGLNYGYTF.

In its sample, this clone was seen a few times. The rearrangement joins TRBV9 to TRBJ2-5; the D gene is possibly TRBD1 (6 bases). V lost 3 bases and J lost 4, with 13 bases in between. Germline-derived CDR1 and CDR2 are SGDLS and YYNGEE. This CDR3 has 14 residues. This chain's CDR3 is CASSANAGVETQYF. CDR3 DNA sequence: TGTGCCAGCAGCGCGAACGCAGGGGTAGAGACCCAGTACTTC.